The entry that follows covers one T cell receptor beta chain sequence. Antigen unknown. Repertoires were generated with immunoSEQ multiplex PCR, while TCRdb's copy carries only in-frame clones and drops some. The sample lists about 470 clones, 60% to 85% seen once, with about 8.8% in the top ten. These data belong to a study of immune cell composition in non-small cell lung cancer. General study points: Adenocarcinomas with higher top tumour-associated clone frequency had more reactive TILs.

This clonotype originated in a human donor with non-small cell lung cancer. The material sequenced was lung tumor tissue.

CDR3 in amino acids: CASSESRFSGGARRNEQFF. The CDR3 DNA follows: TGTGCCAGCAGCGAAAGTCGGTTTAGCGGGGGGGCGAGACGGAATGAGCAGTTCTTC. This sequence joins TRBV6-1 and TRBJ2-1, with 11 bases aligning to TRBD2. The CDR3 is 19 amino acids. V was clipped by 6 bases and J by 7 bases; unmatched bases: 20. From germline, CDR1 is MNHNS and CDR2 SASEGT.